These T cell receptor beta chains were read from a single sample in a study of blood T cell repertoires in COVID-19. Assay used: immunoSEQ multiplex PCR; TCRdb lists only in-frame clones, some missing. Among around 180,000 clones listed, 70% to 90% were seen once. The material sequenced was peripheral blood. The receptors were sampled from a human donor with active or convalescent COVID-19. The donor label of this sample is uncertain. The CDR3 runs from the conserved cysteine through the conserved F or W. Each record gives: V gene, J gene, D gene, clone size, CDR3 protein, CDR3 DNA. The D gene is left open where the match is weak. Not all rows give a size; the values are once, few, many and, for expanded clones, a class.

v_gene: TRBV3-1/TRBV3-2
j_gene: TRBJ2-2
d_gene: TRBD1
abundance: .
CDR3aa: CASSLRTGATGELFF
CDR3nt: TGTGCCAGCAGCCTCCGGACAGGGGCCACCGGGGAGCTGTTTTTT

v_gene: TRBV2
j_gene: TRBJ2-3
d_gene: TRBD2
abundance: .
CDR3aa: CASSRLAGGTDTQYF
CDR3nt: TGTGCCAGCAGTCGACTAGCGGGGGGCACAGATACGCAGTATTTT

v_gene: TRBV28
j_gene: TRBJ1-2
d_gene: .
abundance: .
CDR3aa: CASRLSTVFYGYTF
CDR3nt: TGTGCCAGCAGACTATCGACAGTCTTCTATGGCTACACCTTC

v_gene: TRBV11-3
j_gene: TRBJ1-4
d_gene: TRBD1
abundance: once
CDR3aa: CASSPGTVVNEKLFF
CDR3nt: TGTGCCAGCAGCCCGGGGACAGTTGTAAATGAAAAACTGTTTTTT

v_gene: TRBV19
j_gene: TRBJ1-5
d_gene: TRBD1
abundance: .
CDR3aa: CASKGGTGGQNQPQHF
CDR3nt: TGTGCCAGTAAGGGGGGGACAGGGGGCCAAAATCAGCCCCAGCATTTT

v_gene: TRBV5-1
j_gene: TRBJ2-7
d_gene: TRBD2
abundance: many
CDR3aa: CASSSNPSGSSYEQYF
CDR3nt: TGCGCCAGCAGCTCGAACCCTAGCGGGAGCTCCTACGAGCAGTACTTC

v_gene: TRBV18
j_gene: TRBJ2-7
d_gene: .
abundance: .
CDR3aa: CASSLQDSSYEQYF
CDR3nt: TGTGCCAGCTCACTCCAGGACAGCTCCTACGAGCAGTACTTC

v_gene: TRBV5-6
j_gene: TRBJ1-1
d_gene: TRBD1
abundance: .
CDR3aa: CASSRPDRARGTEAFF
CDR3nt: TGTGCCAGCAGCCGACCCGACAGGGCTCGGGGCACTGAAGCTTTCTTT

v_gene: TRBV19
j_gene: TRBJ1-1
d_gene: TRBD1
abundance: .
CDR3aa: CASSSGGTTEAFF
CDR3nt: TGTGCCAGTAGTTCAGGGGGCACGACTGAAGCTTTCTTT

v_gene: TRBV5-8
j_gene: TRBJ2-7
d_gene: .
abundance: .
CDR3aa: CASKSGISSYEQYF
CDR3nt: TGTGCCAGTAAATCAGGAATATCATCCTACGAGCAGTACTTC

v_gene: TRBV30
j_gene: TRBJ1-2
d_gene: .
abundance: .
CDR3aa: CAWSVGGERYGYTF
CDR3nt: TGTGCCTGGAGTGTCGGGGGGGAAAGATATGGCTACACCTTC

v_gene: TRBV27
j_gene: TRBJ2-5
d_gene: TRBD2
abundance: .
CDR3aa: CASSLWAGGQETQYF
CDR3nt: TGTGCCAGCAGTTTATGGGCCGGGGGGCAAGAGACCCAGTACTTC

v_gene: TRBV19
j_gene: TRBJ2-5
d_gene: .
abundance: once
CDR3aa: CASSSSGTQYF
CDR3nt: TGTGCCAGTAGTAGTTCAGGGACCCAGTACTTC

v_gene: TRBV15
j_gene: TRBJ2-5
d_gene: .
abundance: .
CDR3aa: CATSRTVAAVNIQETQYF
CDR3nt: TGTGCCACCAGCAGAACGGTGGCAGCGGTTAACATCCAAGAGACCCAGTACTTC

v_gene: TRBV4-3
j_gene: TRBJ2-5
d_gene: TRBD1
abundance: few
CDR3aa: CASSHRQGGTPQYF
CDR3nt: TGCGCCAGCAGCCATCGACAGGGGGGGACTCCCCAGTACTTC

v_gene: TRBV5-4
j_gene: TRBJ2-2
d_gene: .
abundance: .
CDR3aa: CASSFQLLRNTGELFF
CDR3nt: TGTGCCAGCAGCTTTCAACTTCTGAGGAACACCGGGGAGCTGTTTTTT

v_gene: TRBV29-1
j_gene: TRBJ2-4
d_gene: TRBD1
abundance: .
CDR3aa: CSVGWGYLATGENIQYF
CDR3nt: TGCAGCGTTGGGTGGGGGTATTTGGCTACAGGGGAAAACATTCAGTACTTC

v_gene: TRBV5-4
j_gene: TRBJ2-3
d_gene: .
abundance: .
CDR3aa: CASSLAADTQYF
CDR3nt: TGTGCCAGCAGCTTGGCCGCAGATACGCAGTATTTT

v_gene: TRBV28
j_gene: TRBJ2-1
d_gene: TRBD1
abundance: .
CDR3aa: CASSLGETGWGEQFF
CDR3nt: TGTGCCAGCAGTTTGGGGGAGACAGGGTGGGGTGAGCAGTTCTTC

v_gene: TRBV23-1
j_gene: TRBJ2-7
d_gene: .
abundance: .
CDR3aa: CASSQRQVSSYEQYF
CDR3nt: TGCGCCAGCTCACAGCGACAGGTTAGCTCCTACGAGCAGTACTTC